The 11 T cell receptor beta chains listed next were all sequenced from one sample in a study of cytomegalovirus exposure and HLA in healthy donors. This PCR relied on a set of 60 Vbeta primers and 13 Jbeta primers. The table came from immunoSEQ multiplex PCR; TCRdb's copy has only in-frame clones and leaves some out. Of about 110,000 clones in the sample, just over 70% are singletons; the top ten hold roughly 0.76%. The sample taken for sequencing was PBMCs. The receptors were sampled from a boy between 10 and 17 years old in good health and CMV-seronegative.

This clone appeared a single time. This chain uses TRBV10-3 with TRBJ1-4, with TRBD1 as a possible D gene (6 bases). The CDR3 consists of 13 residues. CDR1 ENHRY and CDR2 SYGVKD come from the germline V gene. Trimming removed 10 bases from V and 5 bases from J, with 14 bases in between. CDR3 amino acids: CATTGNQNEKLFF. The CDR3 nucleotides read TGTGCCACCACAGGGAACCAGAATGAAAAACTGTTTTTT.

This clone appeared a few times. J is TRBJ1-4 and V is TRBV4-3; no definite D call. This CDR3 has 15 residues. V lost 4 bases, J lost 5 bases, and 14 bases lay in between. Germline CDR1 LGHNA, CDR2 YSLEER. The CDR3 DNA reads TGCGCCAGCAGCCCGACTTTTGCGATCAATGAAAAACTGTTTTTT. It specifies CASSPTFAINEKLFF.

Regarding this clone: This CDR3 is also generated by other DNA sequences in the sample. This chain joins TRBV7-9 and TRBJ1-1; D is unclear. V lost 5 bases to trimming and J lost 2 bases, with 3 bases between them. CDR3 size: 11 residues. The germline V gene encodes CDR1 SEHNR and CDR2 FQNEAQ (reference sequence). In nucleotides, the CDR3 is TGTGCCAGCAGCCTTAACACTGAAGCTTTCTTT. Its protein product is CASSLNTEAFF.

V gene TRBV10-2 combines with J gene TRBJ2-4; 8 positions match TRBD1. CDR3 length: 14 residues. V shed 2 bases, J shed 8 bases, and the junction held 5 bases outside the gene matches. Germline assignment: CDR1 WSHSY and CDR2 SAAADI. The CDR3 bases are TGCGCCAGCAGTGAGAGACAGGGGAATGACATTCAGTACTTC. Its translation is CASSERQGNDIQYF.

The genes are TRBV27 and TRBJ1-2; D call uncertain. Per germline, CDR1 MNHEY and CDR2 SMNVEV (reference sequence). The CDR3 sequence is 15 residues long. Trimming removed 2 bases at V and 4 bases at J, with 14 bases between. In nucleotides, the CDR3 is TGTGCCAGCAGTTTACAGGAGGGCAGTAGCTATGGCTACACCTTC. This encodes CASSLQEGSSYGYTF.

The rearrangement joins TRBV27 to TRBJ1-1, with D possibly being TRBD1 (6 bases). Between the trimmed V and J ends, which lost 4 bases and 1 base, there was a span of 10 bases. The CDR3 totals 14 residues. The V gene's germline CDR1 is MNHEY and CDR2 SMNVEV (reference sequence). CDR3 nucleotide sequence: TGTGCCAGCAGTTCTACAGGGACGAACACTGAAGCTTTCTTT. This sequence encodes CASSSTGTNTEAFF.

The V call is TRBV2, the J call TRBJ1-6; D ambiguous. Per germline, CDR1 SNHLY and CDR2 FYNNEI. The CDR3 is 12 amino acids. V was trimmed by 8 bases and J by 10 bases, leaving 12 bases between them. The CDR3 protein is CASRLSGSPLHF. CDR3 in DNA: TGTGCCAGCCGACTGTCGGGATCACCCCTCCACTTT.

In this sample, this clone turned up a few times. This chain connects TRBV5-1 to TRBJ2-5; 8 bases are a match to TRBD2. The V segment lost 1 base and the J segment 1 base; nucleotides outside the gene matches: 3. This CDR3 spans 15 amino acids. CDR1 and CDR2 from the germline V gene are SGHRS and YFSETQ. CDR3 loop: CASSLPLAGQETQYF. The CDR3 DNA is TGCGCCAGCAGCTTGCCCCTAGCGGGCCAAGAGACCCAGTACTTC.

This clone was counted only a few times. V gene TRBV2 combines with J gene TRBJ2-7; 13 bases match TRBD2. Germline CDR1 and CDR2: SNHLY and FYNNEI. Trimming at V came to 7 bases and at J to 2 bases, leaving 8 bases not matched to a gene. The CDR3 loop spans 16 amino acids. The CDR3 is CASTAAGTSGTYEQYF. The CDR3, as DNA: TGTGCCAGCACGGCAGCCGGGACTAGCGGGACCTACGAGCAGTACTTC.

This clone was counted between two and nine times. The rearrangement joins TRBV5-6 to TRBJ1-4, with 8 bases matching TRBD1. Germline V gene sequence: CDR1 SGHDT, CDR2 YYEEEE. This CDR3 is 12 amino acids long. With V trimmed by 0 bases and J by 11 bases, 0 bases remained unmatched. CDR3 DNA sequence: TGTGCCAGCAGCTTGGGGACAGGGAAACTGTTTTTT. Its translation: CASSLGTGKLFF.

This chain joins TRBV6-5 and TRBJ1-5; TRBD1 agrees at 10 bases. Germline-derived CDR1 and CDR2 are MNHEY and SVGAGI. Trimming removed 10 bases from V and 4 bases from J; junction bases left unmatched: 10. The CDR3 spans 15 residues. The CDR3: CATARGTGENQPQHF. The CDR3 DNA follows: TGTGCCACAGCAAGGGGGACAGGGGAAAATCAGCCCCAGCATTTT.